A few counts support the clone carrying this T cell receptor (beta chain). What it binds is not known. The sample is drawn from a study of early T cells in non-severe SARS-CoV-2 infection. The wider study: Investigators sequenced bulk RNA drawn from unsorted whole blood, and chains remained unpaired. Findings and caveats of the study: The VDJdb matching leaned toward anti-spike CD8 responses and overlooked private and CD4 specificities.

Separate cDNA molecules each had unique molecular identifiers attached to them. A single record per CDR3 protein comes from TCRdb applying MiXCR to the 5' RACE reads. The sample records fewer than 55,000 distinct CDR3 sequences, roughly 9.6% being singletons. The sample comprised whole blood. The TCR comes from an adult who was a healthcare worker with PCR-confirmed SARS-CoV-2 infection or an uninfected control (not recorded which).

Written as DNA, the CDR3 is TGTGCCAGCAGTCCGTACCTGAACACTGAAGCTTTCTTT. It yields the protein CASSPYLNTEAFF. The chain has TRBV7-2 and TRBJ1-1; no clear D gene. The CDR3 is 13 residues long. Trimming stripped 6 bases from V and 0 bases from J, with 8 bases between. The V gene's germline CDR1 is SGHTA and CDR2 FQGNSA.